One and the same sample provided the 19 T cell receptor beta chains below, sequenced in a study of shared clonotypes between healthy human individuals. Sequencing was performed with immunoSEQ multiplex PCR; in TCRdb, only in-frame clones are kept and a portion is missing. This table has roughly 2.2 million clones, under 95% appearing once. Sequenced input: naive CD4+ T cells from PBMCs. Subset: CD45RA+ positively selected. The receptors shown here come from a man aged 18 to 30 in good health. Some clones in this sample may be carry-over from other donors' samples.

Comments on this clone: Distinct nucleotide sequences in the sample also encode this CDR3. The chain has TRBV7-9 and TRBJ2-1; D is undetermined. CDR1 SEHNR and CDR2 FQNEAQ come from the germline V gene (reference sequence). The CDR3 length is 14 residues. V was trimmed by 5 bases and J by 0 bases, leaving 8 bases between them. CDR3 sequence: CASSPTSSYNEQFF. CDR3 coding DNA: TGTGCCAGCAGCCCGACAAGCTCCTACAATGAGCAGTTCTTC.

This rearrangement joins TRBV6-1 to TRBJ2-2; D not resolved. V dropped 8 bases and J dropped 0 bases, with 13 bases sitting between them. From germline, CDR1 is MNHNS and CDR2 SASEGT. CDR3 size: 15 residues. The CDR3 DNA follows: TGTGCCAGCGGCCCCCGGGTGGCGAACACCGGGGAGCTGTTTTTT. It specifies CASGPRVANTGELFF.

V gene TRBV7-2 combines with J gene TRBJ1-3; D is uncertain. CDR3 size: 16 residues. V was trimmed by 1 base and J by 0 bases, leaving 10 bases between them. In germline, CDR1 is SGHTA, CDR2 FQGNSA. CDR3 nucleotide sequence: TGTGCCAGCAGCTTAGGCGTCGGGTTCTCTGGAAACACCATATATTTT. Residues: CASSLGVGFSGNTIYF.

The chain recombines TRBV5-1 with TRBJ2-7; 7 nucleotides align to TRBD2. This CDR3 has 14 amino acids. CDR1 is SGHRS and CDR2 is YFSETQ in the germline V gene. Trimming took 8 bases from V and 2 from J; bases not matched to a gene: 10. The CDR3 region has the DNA TGCGCCAGATTGGGGAGGGACTCACCCTACGAGCAGTACTTC. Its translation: CARLGRDSPYEQYF.

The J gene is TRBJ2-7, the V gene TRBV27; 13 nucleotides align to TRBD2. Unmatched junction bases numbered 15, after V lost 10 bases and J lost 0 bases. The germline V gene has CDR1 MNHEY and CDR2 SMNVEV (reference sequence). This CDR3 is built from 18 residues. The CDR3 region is CATKWGLAGHRYSYEQYF. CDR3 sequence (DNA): TGTGCCACGAAGTGGGGACTAGCGGGACATCGATACTCCTACGAGCAGTACTTC.

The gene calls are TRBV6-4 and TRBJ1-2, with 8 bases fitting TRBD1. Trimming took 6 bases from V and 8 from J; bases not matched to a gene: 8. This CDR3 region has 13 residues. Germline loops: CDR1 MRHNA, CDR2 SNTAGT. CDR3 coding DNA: TGTGCCAGCAGCCGGACAGGGATAGGGGGCTACACCTTC. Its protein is CASSRTGIGGYTF.

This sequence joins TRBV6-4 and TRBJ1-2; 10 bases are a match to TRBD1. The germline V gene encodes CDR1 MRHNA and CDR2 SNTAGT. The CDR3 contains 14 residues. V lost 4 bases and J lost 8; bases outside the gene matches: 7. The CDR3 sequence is CASSALGTGAGYTF. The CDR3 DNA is TGTGCCAGCAGTGCTCTCGGGACAGGGGCCGGCTACACCTTC.

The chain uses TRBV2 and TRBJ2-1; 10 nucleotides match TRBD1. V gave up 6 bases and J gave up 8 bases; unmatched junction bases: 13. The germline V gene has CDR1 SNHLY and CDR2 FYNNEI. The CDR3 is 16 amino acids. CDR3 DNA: TGTGCCAGCAGATTCACAGTGGACAGGGGGGGCTATGAGCAGTTCTTC. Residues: CASRFTVDRGGYEQFF. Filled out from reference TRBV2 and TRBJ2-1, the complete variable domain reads EPEVTQTPSHQVTQMGQEVILRCVPISNHLYFYWYRQILGQKVEFLVSFYNNEISEKSEIFDDQFSVERPDGSNFTLKIRSTKLEDSAMYFCASRFTVDRGGYEQFFGPGTRLTVL.

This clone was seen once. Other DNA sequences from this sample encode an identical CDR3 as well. The CDR3 nucleotides read TGCGCCAGCTCACTAGCGGGACGCACAGATACGCAGTATTTT. Its translation: CASSLAGRTDTQYF. This chain links TRBV5-1 with TRBJ2-3; 10 nucleotides line up with TRBD2. The CDR3 extends over 14 amino acids. The V and J ends lost 7 bases and 1 base, in that order; junction bases with no gene match: 3. Germline V gene sequence: CDR1 SGHRS, CDR2 YFSETQ.

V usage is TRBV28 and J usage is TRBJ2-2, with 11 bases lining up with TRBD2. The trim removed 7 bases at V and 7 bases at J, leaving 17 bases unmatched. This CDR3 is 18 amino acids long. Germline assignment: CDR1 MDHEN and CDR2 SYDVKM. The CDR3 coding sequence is TGTGCCAGCACCTTCCTCCCCCCGACTAGCGGGATAATCGGGGAGCTGTTTTTT. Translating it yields CASTFLPPTSGIIGELFF. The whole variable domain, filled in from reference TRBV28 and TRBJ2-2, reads DVKVTQSSRYLVKRTGEKVFLECVQDMDHENMFWYRQDPGLGLRLIYFSYDVKMKEKGDIPEGYSVSREKKERFSLILESASTNQTSMYLCASTFLPPTSGIIGELFFGEGSRLTVL.

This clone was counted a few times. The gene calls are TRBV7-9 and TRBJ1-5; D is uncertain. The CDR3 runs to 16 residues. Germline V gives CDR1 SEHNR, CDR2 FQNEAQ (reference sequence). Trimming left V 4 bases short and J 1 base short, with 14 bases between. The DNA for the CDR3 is TGTGCCAGCAGCTCCGGTGGAGGGTCGAGCAATCAGCCCCAGCATTTT. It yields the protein CASSSGGGSSNQPQHF. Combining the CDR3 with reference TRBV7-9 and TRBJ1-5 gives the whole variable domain DTGVSQNPRHKITKRGQNVTFRCDPISEHNRLYWYRQTLGQGPEFLTYFQNEAQLEKSRLLSDRFSAERPKGSFSTLEIQRTEQGDSAMYLCASSSGGGSSNQPQHFGDGTRLSIL.

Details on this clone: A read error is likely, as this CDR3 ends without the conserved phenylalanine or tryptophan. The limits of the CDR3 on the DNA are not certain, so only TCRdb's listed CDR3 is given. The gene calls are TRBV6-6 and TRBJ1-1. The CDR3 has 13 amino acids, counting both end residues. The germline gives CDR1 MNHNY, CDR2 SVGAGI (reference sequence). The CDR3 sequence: CASSYSDYIWRSV.

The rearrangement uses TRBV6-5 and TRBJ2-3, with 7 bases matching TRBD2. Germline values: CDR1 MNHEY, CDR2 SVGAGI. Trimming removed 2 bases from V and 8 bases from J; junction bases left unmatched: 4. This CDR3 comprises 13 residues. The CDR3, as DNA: TGTGCCAGCAGTTACGGGCCTAGCGGTACGCAGTATTTT. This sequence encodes CASSYGPSGTQYF.

This CDR3 is CASSPSGYGYTF. CDR3 nucleotides: TGTGCCAGCAGCCCCAGCGGCTATGGCTACACCTTC. J is TRBJ1-2 and V is TRBV5-8; no definite D call. Germline CDR1 is SGHTS and CDR2 is YDEGEE. This CDR3 has 12 amino acids. V lost 4 bases and J 4 bases, leaving 8 bases between the germline ends.

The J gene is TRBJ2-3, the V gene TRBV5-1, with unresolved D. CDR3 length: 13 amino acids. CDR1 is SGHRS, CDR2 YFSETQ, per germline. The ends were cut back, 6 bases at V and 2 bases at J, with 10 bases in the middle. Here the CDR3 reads CASNQLFTDTQYF. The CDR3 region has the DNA TGCGCCAGCAACCAATTATTCACAGATACGCAGTATTTT.

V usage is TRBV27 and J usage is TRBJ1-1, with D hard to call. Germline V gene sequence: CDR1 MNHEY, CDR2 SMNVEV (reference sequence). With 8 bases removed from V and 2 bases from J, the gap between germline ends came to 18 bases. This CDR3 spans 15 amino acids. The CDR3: CASRPYGRINTEAFF. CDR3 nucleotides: TGTGCCAGCCGACCCTACGGACGGATTAACACTGAAGCTTTCTTT.

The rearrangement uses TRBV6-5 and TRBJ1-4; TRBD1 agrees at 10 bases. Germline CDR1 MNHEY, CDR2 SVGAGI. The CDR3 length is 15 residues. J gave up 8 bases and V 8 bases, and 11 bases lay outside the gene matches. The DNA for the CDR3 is TGTGCCAGCTCTAGGGGTCCGGGACAGGGGGAAAAACTGTTTTTT. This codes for CASSRGPGQGEKLFF.

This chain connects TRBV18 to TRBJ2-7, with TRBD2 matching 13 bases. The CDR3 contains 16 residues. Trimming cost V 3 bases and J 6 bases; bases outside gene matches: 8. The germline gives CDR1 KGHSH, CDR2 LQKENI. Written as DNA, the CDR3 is TGTGCCAGCTCACCTACACTAGCGGGAGGGCCAGCCGAGCAGTACTTC. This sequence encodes CASSPTLAGGPAEQYF.

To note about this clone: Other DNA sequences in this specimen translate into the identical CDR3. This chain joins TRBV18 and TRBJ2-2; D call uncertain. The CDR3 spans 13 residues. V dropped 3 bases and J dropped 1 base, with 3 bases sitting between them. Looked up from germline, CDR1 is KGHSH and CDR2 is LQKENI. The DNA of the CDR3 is TGTGCCAGCTCACCGGGGAACACCGGGGAGCTGTTTTTT. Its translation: CASSPGNTGELFF.